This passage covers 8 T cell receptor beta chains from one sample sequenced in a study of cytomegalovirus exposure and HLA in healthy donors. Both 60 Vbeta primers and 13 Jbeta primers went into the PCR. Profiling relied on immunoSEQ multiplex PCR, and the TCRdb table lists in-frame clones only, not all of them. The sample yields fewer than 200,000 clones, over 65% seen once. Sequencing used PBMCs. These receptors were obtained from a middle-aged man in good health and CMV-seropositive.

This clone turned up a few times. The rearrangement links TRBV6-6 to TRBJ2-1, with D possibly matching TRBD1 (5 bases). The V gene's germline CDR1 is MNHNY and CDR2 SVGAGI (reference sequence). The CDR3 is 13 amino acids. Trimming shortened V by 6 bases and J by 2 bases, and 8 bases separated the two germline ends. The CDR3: CASRAGTYNEQFF. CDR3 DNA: TGTGCCAGCAGGGCAGGGACCTACAATGAGCAGTTCTTC.

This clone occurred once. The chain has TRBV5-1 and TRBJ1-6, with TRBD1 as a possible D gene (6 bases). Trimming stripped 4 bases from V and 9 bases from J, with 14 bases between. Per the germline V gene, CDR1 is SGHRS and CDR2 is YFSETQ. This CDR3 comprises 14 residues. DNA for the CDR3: TGCGCCAGCAGCGAAGCAGGGGCAGGTTCACCCCTCCACTTT. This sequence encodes CASSEAGAGSPLHF.

CDR3 protein: CASSLVSLAGSKDEQYF. CDR3 coding DNA: TGTGCCAGCAGCTTAGTGAGCCTAGCGGGGAGCAAGGACGAGCAGTACTTC. The V and J genes are TRBV7-8 and TRBJ2-7; 9 bases are shared with TRBD2. V lost 1 base, J lost 5 bases, and 12 bases stayed unmatched. The germline CDR1 and CDR2 sequences are SGHVS and FQNEAQ. The CDR3 has 17 residues.

CDR3 loop: CASSMGQGAGELFF. The DNA for the CDR3 is TGTGCCAGCAGCATGGGACAGGGGGCCGGGGAGCTGTTTTTT. The V and J genes are TRBV13 and TRBJ2-2, with 11 bases aligning to TRBD1. V lost 5 bases to trimming and J lost 6 bases; unmatched junction nucleotides: 2. The CDR3 is 14 residues long. In germline, CDR1 is PRHDT, CDR2 FYEKMQ (reference sequence).

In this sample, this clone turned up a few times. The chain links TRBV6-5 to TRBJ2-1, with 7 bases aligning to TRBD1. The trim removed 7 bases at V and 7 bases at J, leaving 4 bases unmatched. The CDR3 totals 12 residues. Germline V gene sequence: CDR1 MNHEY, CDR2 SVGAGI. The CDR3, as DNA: TGTGCCAGCACGCCAGGGGGAAATGAGCAGTTCTTC. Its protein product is CASTPGGNEQFF.

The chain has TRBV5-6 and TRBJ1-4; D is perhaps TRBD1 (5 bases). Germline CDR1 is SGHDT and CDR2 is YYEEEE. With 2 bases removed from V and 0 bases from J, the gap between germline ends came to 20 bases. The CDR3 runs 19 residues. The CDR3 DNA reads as TGTGCCAGCAGCTTAAAGTCCGAGGGAGGGGATGCAACTAATGAAAAACTGTTTTTT. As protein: CASSLKSEGGDATNEKLFF.

The CDR3 here is CASSPDSGGYTF. As DNA, the CDR3 is TGTGCCAGCAGCCCGGACTCGGGGGGCTACACCTTC. This sequence joins TRBV27 and TRBJ1-2; D is uncertain. Trimming pared 6 bases from V and 8 bases from J, leaving 13 bases between. The CDR3 runs to 12 residues. CDR1 and CDR2 (germline): MNHEY, SMNVEV (reference sequence).

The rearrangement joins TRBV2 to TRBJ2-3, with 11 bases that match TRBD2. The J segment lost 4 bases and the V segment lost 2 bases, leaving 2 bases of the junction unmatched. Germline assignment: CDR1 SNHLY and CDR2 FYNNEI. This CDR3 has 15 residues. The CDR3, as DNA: TGTGCCAGCAGTGAAAGGGGACTAGCGGCAGATACGCAGTATTTT. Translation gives CASSERGLAADTQYF.